A single sample gave rise to the 4 T cell receptor beta chains below, sequenced in a study of blood T cells in healthy people across ages. With a J-beta primer mix and a sample-barcoded 5' primer, a second PCR ran about 7 to 12 cycles. Using its own MiXCR run on the 5' RACE reads, TCRdb lists one record per CDR3 protein. Of hundreds of thousands of distinct CDR3 sequences listed, under 70% were seen once; the top ten hold more than 35%. The specimen was blood. The source of these receptors is a man in his 60s in good health.

The chain is built from TRBV28 and TRBJ2-1, with 9 nucleotides matching TRBD2. This CDR3 is 16 amino acids long. From germline, CDR1 is MDHEN and CDR2 SYDVKM. The ends lost 3 bases at V and 10 bases at J; junction bases unmatched: 13. The CDR3 sequence is CASSFPAGGPLPEQFF. CDR3 bases: TGTGCCAGCAGTTTTCCGGCGGGGGGGCCACTTCCCGAGCAGTTCTTC.

J is TRBJ1-2 and V is TRBV7-2; TRBD1 agrees at 7 bases. The CDR3 contains 14 residues. CDR1 is SGHTA, CDR2 FQGNSA, per germline. The V gene end was trimmed by 4 bases and the J gene end by 3 bases; junction bases not matched to a gene: 5. DNA of the CDR3: TGTGCCAGCAGCTCCAGACAGGGCTACTATGGCTACACCTTC. Its protein is CASSSRQGYYGYTF.

The CDR3 is CASSLLVSEKLFF. CDR3 DNA sequence: TGTGCCAGCAGTTTACTTGTCAGTGAAAAACTGTTTTTT. This chain connects TRBV12-3 or TRBV12-4 to TRBJ1-4; D is unresolved. CDR3 length equals 13 residues. The V and J ends lost 2 bases and 7 bases respectively, with 8 bases between them.

V and J are TRBV3-1 and TRBJ1-1; D is unresolved. Germline-derived CDR1 and CDR2 are LGHDT and YNNKEL (reference sequence). V lost 1 base and J lost 0, with 9 bases in between. This CDR3 contains 15 residues. CDR3 coding DNA: TGTGCCAGCAGCCAAGTCGGGAACATGAACACTGAAGCTTTCTTT. Protein: CASSQVGNMNTEAFF. Combining the CDR3 with reference TRBV3-1 and TRBJ1-1 gives the whole variable domain DTAVSQTPKYLVTQMGNDKSIKCEQNLGHDTMYWYKQDSKKFLKIMFSYNNKELIINETVPNRFSPKSPDKAHLNLHINSLELGDSAVYFCASSQVGNMNTEAFFGQGTRLTVV.